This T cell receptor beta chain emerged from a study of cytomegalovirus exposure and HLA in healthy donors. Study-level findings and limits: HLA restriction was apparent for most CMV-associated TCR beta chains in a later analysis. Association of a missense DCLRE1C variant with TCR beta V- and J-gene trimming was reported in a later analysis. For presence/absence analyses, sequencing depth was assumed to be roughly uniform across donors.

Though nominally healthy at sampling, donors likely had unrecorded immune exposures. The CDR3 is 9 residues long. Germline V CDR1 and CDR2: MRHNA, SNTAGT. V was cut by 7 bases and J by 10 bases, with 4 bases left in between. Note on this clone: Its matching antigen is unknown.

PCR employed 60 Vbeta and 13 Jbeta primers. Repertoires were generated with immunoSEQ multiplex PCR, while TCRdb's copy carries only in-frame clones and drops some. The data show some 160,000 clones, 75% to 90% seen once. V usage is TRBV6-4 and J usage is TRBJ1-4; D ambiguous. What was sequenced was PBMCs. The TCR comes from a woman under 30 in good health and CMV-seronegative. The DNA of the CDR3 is TGTGCCAGCACCCGAAAACTGTTTTTT. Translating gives CASTRKLFF.